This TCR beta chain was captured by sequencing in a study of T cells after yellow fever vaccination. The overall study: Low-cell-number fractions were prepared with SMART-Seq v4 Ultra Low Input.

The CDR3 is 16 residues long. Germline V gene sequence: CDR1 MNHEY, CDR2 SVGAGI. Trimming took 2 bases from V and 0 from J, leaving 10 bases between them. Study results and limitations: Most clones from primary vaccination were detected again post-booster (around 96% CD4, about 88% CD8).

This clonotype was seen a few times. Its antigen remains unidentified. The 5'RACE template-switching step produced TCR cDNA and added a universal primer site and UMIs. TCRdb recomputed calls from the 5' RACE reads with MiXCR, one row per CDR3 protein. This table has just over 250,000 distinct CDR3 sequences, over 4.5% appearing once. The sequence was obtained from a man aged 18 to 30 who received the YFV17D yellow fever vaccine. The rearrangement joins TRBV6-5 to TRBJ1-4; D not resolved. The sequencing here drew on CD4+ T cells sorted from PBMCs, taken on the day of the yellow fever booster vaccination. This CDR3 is CASSYGGPTTNEKLFF. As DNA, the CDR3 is TGTGCCAGCAGTTACGGCGGACCAACAACTAATGAAAAACTGTTTTTT.